Presented here are 29 T cell receptor beta chains from one specimen sequenced in a study of T cell repertoires in cytomegalovirus infection. TCRdb passed the reads through MiXCR, listing each CDR3 protein once. Of almost 500,000 distinct CDR3 sequences detected, 11% appear once; the ten largest clones hold roughly 10%. The sample was PBMCs. The receptors were gathered from a human donor in good health (CMV status not recorded). Some clones in this sample may be carry-over from other donors' samples.

This clonotype was observed many times. The chain recombines TRBV5-1 with TRBJ2-2; D unresolved. V lost 4 bases to trimming and J lost 4 bases, with 11 bases between them. Germline CDR1 is SGHRS and CDR2 is YFSETQ. The CDR3 runs to 14 residues. The CDR3 protein is CASSATPITGELFF. For the CDR3, the DNA is TGCGCCAGCAGCGCCACACCTATCACCGGGGAGCTGTTTTTT.

In this sample, this clonotype turned up many times. The chain carries TRBV29-1 and TRBJ1-1; 8 bases match TRBD1. V shed 4 bases and J 3 bases; nucleotides not matched to a gene: 13. Germline V gene sequence: CDR1 SQVTM, CDR2 ANQGSEA. The CDR3 totals 16 residues. DNA for the CDR3: TGCAGCGTTGTCCCCACGACAGGGGTCCGCGACACTGAAGCTTTCTTT. It specifies CSVVPTTGVRDTEAFF.

This clonotype was counted ten times or more. The J gene is TRBJ2-7, the V gene TRBV10-3, with D tentatively TRBD1 (5 bases). This CDR3 spans 11 amino acids. Trimming pared 10 bases from V and 4 bases from J, leaving 11 bases between. Germline V gives CDR1 ENHRY, CDR2 SYGVKD. This CDR3 reads CATLQGYEQYF. DNA for the CDR3: TGTGCCACCCTCCAGGGATACGAGCAGTACTTC.

At least ten counts were recorded for this clonotype. CDR3 region: CASSLVTSQETQYF. The CDR3 region has the DNA TGTGCCAGCAGTTTAGTGACAAGTCAAGAGACCCAGTACTTC. The chain is built from TRBV12-3 or TRBV12-4 and TRBJ2-5; no reliable D call. The V gene lost 1 base and the J gene lost 2 bases, with 8 bases spanning the gap. The CDR3 loop spans 14 amino acids.

In this sample, this clonotype turned up many times. The chain employs TRBV7-2 and TRBJ2-7; 14 nucleotides align to TRBD2. J lost 6 bases, V lost 5 bases, and 3 bases had no gene match. The CDR3 consists of 14 residues. CDR1 is SGHTA, CDR2 FQGNSA, per germline. The CDR3 DNA sequence: TGTGCCAGCAGCCACGGACTAGCGGGAGGCGAGCAGTACTTC. It encodes CASSHGLAGGEQYF.

The CDR3 region is CASSYGQGRDQPQHF. In nucleotides, the CDR3 is TGTGCCAGCAGTTACGGACAGGGGAGAGATCAGCCCCAGCATTTT. This rearrangement joins TRBV6-6 to TRBJ1-5; 9 bases match TRBD1. CDR1 MNHNY and CDR2 SVGAGI come from the germline V gene (reference sequence). Trimming cost V 2 bases and J 5 bases; bases outside gene matches: 4. The CDR3 loop spans 15 amino acids.

This clonotype was counted many times. The gene calls are TRBV7-2 and TRBJ2-7; D possibly corresponds to TRBD2 (5 bases). Germline V gives CDR1 SGHTA, CDR2 FQGNSA. There are 15 residues in the CDR3. The ends were cut back, 6 bases at V and 0 bases at J, with 15 bases in the middle. DNA of the CDR3: TGTGCCAGCAGGAGAGGTTGGCTAGCCTCCTACGAGCAGTACTTC. Its protein is CASRRGWLASYEQYF.

This clonotype was picked up a small number of times. This chain joins TRBV28 and TRBJ2-2; 7 bases are shared with TRBD2. Germline assignment: CDR1 MDHEN and CDR2 SYDVKM. The CDR3 runs to 13 residues. CDR3 region: CAGLAANTGELFF. The CDR3 DNA is TGTGCAGGGCTAGCGGCTAACACCGGGGAGCTGTTTTTT.

This chain joins TRBV29-1 and TRBJ2-3, with D hard to call. Germline lookup yields CDR1 SQVTM and CDR2 ANQGSEA. This CDR3 contains 15 residues. V lost 3 bases and J lost 0, with 13 bases in between. The CDR3 bases are TGCAGCGTTGATACCCGTTTAACTAGCACAGATACGCAGTATTTT. Its translation: CSVDTRLTSTDTQYF.

This clonotype was seen only once. J is TRBJ1-5 and V is TRBV2, with a possible D match to TRBD1 (5 bases). Germline CDR1 is SNHLY and CDR2 is FYNNEI. The CDR3 contains 14 residues. V lost 7 bases and J lost 4, with 14 bases in between. CDR3 protein: CASTFGGGNQPQHF. CDR3 DNA sequence: TGTGCCAGCACTTTCGGGGGGGGAAATCAGCCCCAGCATTTT.

This chain joins TRBV5-4 and TRBJ2-1, with D tentatively TRBD1 or TRBD2 (6 bases each). Germline V CDR1 and CDR2: SGHNT, YYREEE (reference sequence). V was clipped by 1 base and J by 9 bases, with 17 bases between them. The CDR3 runs 15 residues. This CDR3 is CASSLIEGGSGEQFF. The CDR3 DNA is TGTGCCAGCAGCTTGATAGAGGGGGGCTCAGGTGAGCAGTTCTTC.

In this sample, this clonotype turned up many times. The V gene is TRBV7-2, the J gene TRBJ1-2; possibly TRBD1 for D (6 bases). The V end lost 1 base, the J end lost 8 bases, and 17 bases lay between the germline ends. This CDR3 comprises 15 residues. CDR1 SGHTA and CDR2 FQGNSA come from the germline V gene. CDR3 sequence reads: CASSLDGRGWEGYTF. In DNA form, the CDR3 reads TGTGCCAGCAGCTTAGATGGCAGGGGATGGGAAGGCTACACCTTC.

This clonotype showed up just a few times. This rearrangement joins TRBV5-1 to TRBJ2-7, with 7 bases that match TRBD1. CDR1 is SGHRS, CDR2 YFSETQ, per germline. Losses at the gene ends were 1 base for V and 4 bases for J; bases not matched to a gene: 17. The CDR3 runs to 18 residues. CDR3 in amino acids: CASSLSSFTGERLYEQYF. CDR3 sequence (DNA): TGCGCCAGCAGCTTGAGCAGCTTTACAGGGGAAAGGTTATACGAGCAGTACTTC.

The chain recombines TRBV5-4 with TRBJ1-1; a possible D gene is TRBD1 (6 bases). The CDR3 sequence is 17 residues long. V was trimmed by 0 bases and J by 0 bases, leaving 15 bases between them. Germline CDR1 SGHNT, CDR2 YYREEE (reference sequence). CDR3 amino acids: CASSLGGLQGMNTEAFF. The CDR3 coding sequence is TGTGCCAGCAGCTTGGGGGGCCTACAGGGTATGAACACTGAAGCTTTCTTT. The full variable domain, completed using reference TRBV5-4 and TRBJ1-1, is ETGVTQSPTHLIKTRGQQVTLRCSSQSGHNTVSWYQQALGQGPQFIFQYYREEENGRGNFPPRFSGLQFPNYSSELNVNALELDDSALYLCASSLGGLQGMNTEAFFGQGTRLTVV.

This clonotype was seen many times. The V gene is TRBV12-3 or TRBV12-4, the J gene TRBJ1-2, with 10 nucleotides matching TRBD1. This CDR3 comprises 13 residues. The trim removed 5 bases at V and 6 bases at J, leaving 3 bases unmatched. CDR3 bases: TGTGCCAGCAGTCCCGGGACAGGGGATGGCTACACCTTC. It codes for CASSPGTGDGYTF.

This clonotype was seen only a few times. J is TRBJ1-3 and V is TRBV5-1; D is possibly TRBD1 (6 bases). The CDR3 is made up of 17 amino acids. V gave up 0 bases and J gave up 4 bases, with 17 bases separating them. Germline V gives CDR1 SGHRS, CDR2 YFSETQ. This CDR3 is CASSLGPGAAGGNTIYF. CDR3 sequence (DNA): TGCGCCAGCAGCTTGGGACCAGGGGCCGCGGGAGGAAACACCATATATTTT.

The J gene is TRBJ2-2, the V gene TRBV7-9, with unresolved D. V dropped 5 bases and J dropped 5 bases, with 12 bases sitting between them. CDR1 SEHNR and CDR2 FQNEAQ come from the germline V gene (reference sequence). The CDR3 runs 14 residues. CDR3 amino acids: CASSPSPVTGELFF. DNA of the CDR3: TGTGCCAGCAGCCCATCCCCCGTTACCGGGGAGCTGTTTTTT.

This sequence joins TRBV11-1 and TRBJ2-3, with D perhaps being TRBD1 or TRBD2 (5 bases each). The V end lost 2 bases, the J end lost 1 base, and 10 bases lay between the germline ends. This CDR3 region has 15 residues. Per the germline V gene, CDR1 is SGHAT and CDR2 is FQDESV (reference sequence). Here the CDR3 DNA reads TGTGCCAGCAGCTTAAGGGGAGACCGCACAGATACGCAGTATTTT. This gives the protein CASSLRGDRTDTQYF.

V is TRBV5-6 and J is TRBJ2-7; D call uncertain. Between the trimmed V and J ends, which lost 1 base and 2 bases, there was a span of 10 bases. Germline-derived CDR1 and CDR2 are SGHDT and YYEEEE. This CDR3 has 14 residues. The CDR3 region is CASSLNEVAYEQYF. The CDR3 nucleotides read TGTGCCAGCAGCTTGAATGAGGTAGCCTACGAGCAGTACTTC.

This clonotype was counted ten times or more. V is TRBV19 and J is TRBJ2-3, with a weak D call TRBD1 (5 bases). CDR1 and CDR2 (germline): LNHDA, SQIVND (reference sequence). V was shortened by 0 bases and J by 4 bases, with 8 bases between the two germline ends. The CDR3 totals 14 residues. CDR3: CASSIEGPADTQYF. The CDR3 DNA follows: TGTGCCAGTAGTATAGAGGGGCCTGCAGATACGCAGTATTTT.

This clonotype was seen at least ten times. The chain carries TRBV7-3 and TRBJ2-1; no clear D gene. Germline V gives CDR1 SGHTA, CDR2 FQGTGA. The CDR3 consists of 14 residues. With 0 bases removed from V and 10 bases from J, the gap between germline ends came to 13 bases. In DNA form, the CDR3 reads TGTGCCAGCAGCTTAACGTCAGCGAAGATGGAGCAGTTCTTC. Residues: CASSLTSAKMEQFF.

This clonotype appeared many times. The chain recombines TRBV27 with TRBJ2-1; 7 bases match TRBD1. J lost 7 bases, V lost 4 bases, and 10 bases had no gene match. The CDR3 length is 15 residues. Per germline, CDR1 MNHEY and CDR2 SMNVEV (reference sequence). The CDR3 nucleotides are TGTGCCAGCAGTTCCAACAGGGGTCGGGGTAATGAGCAGTTCTTC. Protein: CASSSNRGRGNEQFF.

This clonotype was seen repeatedly, ten times or more. The chain combines TRBV6-1 with TRBJ1-1; possibly TRBD1 for D (6 bases). This CDR3 has 16 amino acids. V dropped 5 bases and J dropped 4 bases, with 20 bases sitting between them. In germline, CDR1 is MNHNS, CDR2 SASEGT. CDR3 sequence (DNA): TGTGCCAGCAGTCCGCCCAGGGGCCGGGGGACCACTGAAGCTTTCTTT. Its translation is CASSPPRGRGTTEAFF.

This clonotype was recorded many times. The CDR3 DNA sequence: TGTGCCAGCAGTCCCCGATCGGCAGCTCCTCGAGGAGGGGAGCTGTTTTTT. Its translation: CASSPRSAAPRGGELFF. J is TRBJ2-2 and V is TRBV11-1; D ambiguous. The V gene lost 6 bases and the J gene lost 8 bases, with 25 bases spanning the gap. CDR1 is SGHAT and CDR2 is FQDESV in the germline V gene (reference sequence). The CDR3 covers 17 residues.

This clonotype was found a few times. The rearrangement links TRBV14 to TRBJ2-5, with D maybe TRBD2 (7 bases). The CDR3 has 17 amino acids. Germline V lookup: CDR1 SGHDN, CDR2 FVKESK. V lost 3 bases to trimming and J lost 1 base, with 18 bases between them. This chain's CDR3 is CASSQDWYGGAQETQYF. In DNA form, the CDR3 reads TGTGCCAGCAGCCAGGATTGGTATGGGGGGGCCCAAGAGACCCAGTACTTC.

This chain connects TRBV20-1 to TRBJ2-3; 11 bases fit TRBD2. Germline V gene data show CDR1 as DFQATT and CDR2 as SNEGSKA (reference sequence). The CDR3 extends over 15 amino acids. V lost 4 bases and J lost 0; bases outside the gene matches: 3. The CDR3 sequence: CSATGTSGSTDTQYF. The CDR3 DNA reads as TGCAGTGCTACCGGGACTAGCGGAAGCACAGATACGCAGTATTTT.

The chain couples TRBV15 to TRBJ1-2; D call uncertain. Between the trimmed V and J ends, which lost 4 bases and 6 bases, there was a span of 24 bases. Germline CDR1 is LNHNV and CDR2 is YYDKDF (reference sequence). The length of the CDR3 is 17 residues. The CDR3 reads CATSIHFRAPERDGYTF. DNA of the CDR3: TGTGCCACCAGCATTCACTTTAGGGCCCCTGAACGAGATGGCTACACCTTC.

This clonotype was counted between two and nine times. This chain connects TRBV18 to TRBJ2-5; D is unclear. With 0 bases removed from V and 3 bases from J, the gap between germline ends came to 11 bases. Looked up from germline, CDR1 is KGHSH and CDR2 is LQKENI. CDR3 length: 15 residues. The CDR3 protein is CASSPPKSREETQYF. CDR3 in DNA: TGTGCCAGCTCACCACCAAAAAGCCGGGAAGAGACCCAGTACTTC.

This clonotype was recorded at least ten times. The chain is built from TRBV7-9 and TRBJ2-1, with D tentatively TRBD2 (7 bases). CDR3 length: 17 residues. Germline V lookup: CDR1 SEHNR, CDR2 FQNEAQ (reference sequence). The V gene lost 4 bases and the J gene lost 0 bases, with 16 bases spanning the gap. The CDR3 protein is CASSSQLGGGSYNEQFF. CDR3 bases: TGTGCCAGCAGCTCCCAGTTAGGGGGGGGCTCCTACAATGAGCAGTTCTTC.